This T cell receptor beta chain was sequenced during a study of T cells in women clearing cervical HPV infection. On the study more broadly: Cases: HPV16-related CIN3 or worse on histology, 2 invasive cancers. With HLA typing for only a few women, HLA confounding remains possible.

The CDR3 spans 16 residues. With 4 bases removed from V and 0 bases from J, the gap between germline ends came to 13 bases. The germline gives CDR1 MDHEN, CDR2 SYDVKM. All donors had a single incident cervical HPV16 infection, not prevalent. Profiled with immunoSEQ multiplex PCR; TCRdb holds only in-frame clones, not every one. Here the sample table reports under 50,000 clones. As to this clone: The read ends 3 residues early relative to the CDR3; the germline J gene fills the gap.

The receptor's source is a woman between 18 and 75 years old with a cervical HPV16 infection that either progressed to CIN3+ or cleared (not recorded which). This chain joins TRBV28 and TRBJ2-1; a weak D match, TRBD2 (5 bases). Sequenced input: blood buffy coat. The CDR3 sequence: CASSSRDYYSYNEQFF. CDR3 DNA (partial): TGTGCCAGCAGTTCCCGCGACTACTACTCCTACAATGAG.